This T cell receptor beta chain was sequenced during a study of T cell repertoires in aging, cancer and after chemotherapy. The junction had 4 bases not matched to a gene; V was cut back by 2 bases and J by 2 bases. Looked up from germline, CDR1 is ENHRY and CDR2 is SYGVKD. The CDR3 runs to 15 residues. Multiplex touch-down PCR with TRB-A/B primers amplified rearranged V-D-J TRB sequences. TCRdb reprocessed the multiplex PCR reads via MiXCR and lists one record per CDR3 protein. The sample yields some 9,000 distinct CDR3 sequences, about two fifths seen once. Peripheral blood genomic DNA, not sorted cells or RNA, was the template.

The gene calls are TRBV10-3 and TRBJ2-3, with TRBD1 matching over 7 bases. Material: blood. The receptor was isolated from a human donor with a solid tumor. CDR3 in amino acids: CAISEGQAHTDTQYF. CDR3 DNA: TGTGCCATCAGTGAGGGACAGGCACACACAGATACGCAGTATTTT.